Shown below are 27 T cell receptor beta chains from a single sample sequenced in a study of blood T cell repertoires in COVID-19. Sequencing used immunoSEQ multiplex PCR; TCRdb keeps in-frame clones, though not all of them. The sample contains 210,000 or so clones, approximately 79% of which appear only once. The sample was peripheral blood. The receptors come from a human donor in a cohort sampled during active COVID-19.

In its sample, this clone was seen once. The CDR3 protein is CASSQVAGNNEQFF. CDR3 sequence (DNA): TGTGCCAGCAGCCAAGTAGCGGGAAACAATGAGCAGTTCTTC. The chain links TRBV3-1 (or the pseudogene TRBV3-2) to TRBJ2-1, with 8 bases lining up with TRBD2. The CDR3 is 14 amino acids. V gave up 1 base and J gave up 5 bases; unmatched junction bases: 1. Looked up from germline, CDR1 is LGHDT and CDR2 is YNNKEL (reference sequence).

This clone appeared a single time. V and J are TRBV2 and TRBJ1-1; the match to TRBD1 covers 8 bases. Trimming cost V 8 bases and J 3 bases; bases outside gene matches: 8. The CDR3 extends over 14 amino acids. Germline CDR1 and CDR2: SNHLY and FYNNEI. The chain's CDR3 is CASSLDRDYTEAFF. CDR3 in DNA: TGTGCCAGCTCTTTGGACAGGGATTACACTGAAGCTTTCTTT.

The V call is TRBV4-1, the J call TRBJ2-7, with D unclear. CDR1 is MGHRA, CDR2 YSYEKL, per germline. CDR3 length equals 14 residues. Trimming took 0 bases from V and 3 from J, leaving 9 bases between them. The CDR3 DNA sequence: TGCGCCAGCAGCCAAGATTTTCGAGTCTACGAGCAGTACTTC. Its translation: CASSQDFRVYEQYF.

The chain couples TRBV5-1 to TRBJ1-1; D is ambiguous. Germline CDR1 reads SGHRS; CDR2 reads YFSETQ. This CDR3 contains 14 residues. With 1 base removed from V and 1 base from J, the gap between germline ends came to 8 bases. CDR3 DNA: TGCGCCAGCAGCTTGACAGTTGCGAACACTGAAGCTTTCTTT. This sequence encodes CASSLTVANTEAFF.

This chain connects TRBV19 to TRBJ2-7; 10 bases agree with TRBD2. Germline values: CDR1 LNHDA, CDR2 SQIVND (reference sequence). J gave up 5 bases and V 7 bases, and 8 bases lay outside the gene matches. The CDR3 has 14 amino acids. The CDR3 region has the DNA TGTGCCAGTAAAAGCGGGAGGGCCAGCCACGAGCAGTACTTC. Its translation is CASKSGRASHEQYF.

This rearrangement joins TRBV10-2 to TRBJ1-1; D ambiguous. The germline V gene has CDR1 WSHSY and CDR2 SAAADI. CDR3 length: 13 amino acids. Trimming cost V 6 bases and J 11 bases, with 19 bases left between them. The CDR3 DNA sequence: TGCGCCAGCAGCGATCCCGGGATCTTGAGGGCTTTCTTT. Its translation: CASSDPGILRAFF.

The chain couples TRBV6-5 to TRBJ1-5; TRBD1 matches 10 bases. J gave up 10 bases and V 6 bases, and 9 bases lay outside the gene matches. The CDR3 is 14 residues long. Germline V gene lookup returns CDR1 MNHEY and CDR2 SVGAGI. The CDR3 here is CASSGQGGNSPQHF. Written as DNA, the CDR3 is TGTGCCAGCAGCGGACAGGGGGGTAATAGTCCCCAGCATTTT.

The chain carries TRBV19 and TRBJ1-5; 7 bases fit TRBD1. CDR1 is LNHDA, CDR2 SQIVND, per germline (reference sequence). The CDR3 length is 15 residues. J lost 5 bases, V lost 7 bases, and 11 bases had no gene match. For the CDR3, the DNA is TGTGCCAGTACAACCCCCGGACAGGCCTATCAGCCCCAGCATTTT. This sequence encodes CASTTPGQAYQPQHF.

The CDR3 sequence is CASSEAFTDRFPEAFF. The CDR3 coding sequence is TGTGCCAGCAGTGAAGCTTTTACGGACAGATTTCCTGAAGCTTTCTTT. This chain connects TRBV25-1 to TRBJ1-1; weak D call: TRBD1 (6 bases). This CDR3 region has 16 residues. V lost 2 bases and J 6 bases, leaving 19 bases between the germline ends. Germline V gene data show CDR1 as MGHDK and CDR2 as SYGVNS.

The chain uses TRBV5-1 and TRBJ1-6, with TRBD1 identical over 10 bases. There are 15 residues in the CDR3. Germline V CDR1 and CDR2: SGHRS, YFSETQ. With V trimmed by 0 bases and J by 11 bases, 5 bases remained unmatched. CDR3 bases: TGCGCCAGCAGCTTGGCCGGGGGACAGGGGCCACCCCTCCACTTT. This sequence encodes CASSLAGGQGPPLHF.

The chain links TRBV24-1 to TRBJ2-2; tentatively, D is TRBD1 (6 bases). Between the trimmed V and J ends, which lost 2 bases and 1 base, there was a span of 10 bases. This CDR3 has 16 residues. From germline, CDR1 is KGHDR and CDR2 SFDVKD. CDR3 coding DNA: TGTGCCACCAGTGATTGGGGGACACTGAACACCGGGGAGCTGTTTTTT. This sequence encodes CATSDWGTLNTGELFF.

V usage is TRBV3-1 (or the pseudogene TRBV3-2) and J usage is TRBJ1-1; TRBD1 is a possible D gene (6 bases). Germline CDR1 and CDR2: LGHDT and YNNKEL (reference sequence). The germline V and J ends were trimmed by 3 bases and 1 base, with 6 bases remaining between them. The CDR3 is made up of 13 amino acids. This CDR3 is CASSQTGNTEAFF. Written as DNA, the CDR3 is TGTGCCAGCAGCCAGACAGGGAACACTGAAGCTTTCTTT.

CDR3 region: CASSQGQPGQGKTGELFF. CDR3 sequence (DNA): TGTGCCAGCAGCCAAGGACAGCCGGGACAGGGAAAAACCGGGGAGCTGTTTTTT. V and J are TRBV3-1 (or the pseudogene TRBV3-2) and TRBJ2-2; 9 bases match TRBD1. Germline V gene sequence: CDR1 LGHDT, CDR2 YNNKEL (reference sequence). The CDR3 consists of 18 residues. Trimming took 1 base from V and 5 from J; bases not matched to a gene: 11.

The gene calls are TRBV6-5 and TRBJ1-3, with D hard to call. The CDR3 runs to 14 residues. Germline CDR1 MNHEY, CDR2 SVGAGI. V was clipped by 6 bases and J by 4 bases, with 13 bases between them. The CDR3 bases are TGTGCCAGCAGCTACACCGTGAGAGGAAACACCATATATTTT. Protein: CASSYTVRGNTIYF.

The chain has TRBV6-5 and TRBJ1-2; D is unclear. V was shortened by 8 bases and J by 11 bases, with 15 bases between the two germline ends. In germline, CDR1 is MNHEY, CDR2 SVGAGI. This CDR3 contains 11 residues. The CDR3: CASGVSTGYTF. For the CDR3, the DNA is TGTGCCAGCGGAGTCTCGACGGGGTACACCTTC.

This clone was picked up a small number of times. V gene TRBV7-3 combines with J gene TRBJ2-1, with 10 bases lining up with TRBD2. This CDR3 comprises 15 residues. Germline V gene sequence: CDR1 SGHTA, CDR2 FQGTGA. Unmatched junction bases numbered 4, after V lost 0 bases and J lost 8 bases. The CDR3 coding sequence is TGTGCCAGCAGCTTAACTAGCGGGAGGATGGATGAGCAGTTCTTC. Translated: CASSLTSGRMDEQFF.

The V and J genes are TRBV6-2 or TRBV6-3 and TRBJ2-7; TRBD1 might be the D (5 bases). The CDR3 consists of 15 residues. Deletions cut 5 bases from V and 3 bases from J, with 17 bases between. CDR1 is MNHEY, CDR2 SVGEGT, per germline. CDR3: CASSTPSGPRYEQYF. The CDR3 bases are TGTGCCAGCAGTACCCCCTCAGGGCCTCGCTACGAGCAGTACTTC.

Only a few counts were recorded for this clone. V and J are TRBV28 and TRBJ2-1, with TRBD1 matching 7 bases. V lost 6 bases to trimming and J lost 3 bases; unmatched junction nucleotides: 8. The CDR3 is 15 residues long. From germline, CDR1 is MDHEN and CDR2 SYDVKM. The CDR3 loop reads CASSQDSGGYNEQFF. DNA of the CDR3: TGTGCCAGCAGCCAGGATTCAGGGGGCTACAATGAGCAGTTCTTC.

The CDR3 region is CASSPMEGKSDTEAFF. CDR3 nucleotides: TGTGCCAGCTCACCCATGGAGGGCAAGTCGGACACTGAAGCTTTCTTT. The rearrangement links TRBV18 to TRBJ1-1; D is undetermined. CDR3 length equals 16 residues. The germline CDR1 and CDR2 sequences are KGHSH and LQKENI. Trimming took off 3 bases at V and 3 bases at J, with 17 bases between the two ends.

The chain links TRBV28 to TRBJ1-2; D remains unclear. The germline CDR1 and CDR2 sequences are MDHEN and SYDVKM. The CDR3 runs to 15 residues. V was pared by 5 bases and J by 4 bases, with 17 bases between. Here the CDR3 DNA reads TGTGCCAGCAGTCGTCGCAGATTAACCATCTATGGCTACACCTTC. Its protein is CASSRRRLTIYGYTF.

This clone was detected a few times. V and J are TRBV9 and TRBJ2-7, with D possibly being TRBD2 (6 bases). The CDR3 spans 15 residues. Germline V gives CDR1 SGDLS, CDR2 YYNGEE. V was trimmed by 2 bases and J by 2 bases, leaving 14 bases between them. CDR3 bases: TGTGCCAGCAGCGTGCAAACGGGAGTACCCTACGAGCAGTACTTC. Translating it yields CASSVQTGVPYEQYF.

This clone was detected once. This chain uses TRBV29-1 with TRBJ1-2; D is perhaps TRBD1 (5 bases). The CDR3 loop spans 13 amino acids. The germline gives CDR1 SQVTM, CDR2 ANQGSEA. Trimming shortened V by 5 bases and J by 6 bases, and 16 bases separated the two germline ends. The CDR3 DNA sequence: TGCAGCGTTTCAGGGTACGGGTCCAATGGCTACACCTTC. This codes for CSVSGYGSNGYTF.

J is TRBJ2-2 and V is TRBV7-3; 9 positions agree with TRBD1. Germline CDR1 reads SGHTA; CDR2 reads FQGTGA. The ends lost 5 bases at V and 7 bases at J; junction bases unmatched: 8. The CDR3 runs 15 residues. The chain's CDR3 is CASSTRDRAHGELFF. The CDR3 coding sequence is TGTGCCAGCAGCACCAGGGACAGGGCTCACGGGGAGCTGTTTTTT.

CDR3 DNA: TGTGCCAGCAGCAAAGAGGCGGGAAGACCTCCCTACGAGCAGTACTTC. Its translation: CASSKEAGRPPYEQYF. The gene calls are TRBV21-1 and TRBJ2-7; whether TRBD2, the table's D call, matches the DNA was not checked. TRBV21-1 counts as a pseudogene. This CDR3 is 16 amino acids long.

The CDR3 is CAIEEGAGGLMNTQYF. Written as DNA, the CDR3 is TGTGCCATCGAGGAAGGAGCGGGAGGGCTAATGAATACGCAGTATTTT. V and J are TRBV10-3 and TRBJ2-3, with 10 nucleotides matching TRBD2. The CDR3 is 16 amino acids. Germline V gene lookup returns CDR1 ENHRY and CDR2 SYGVKD. The junction had 15 bases not matched to a gene; V was cut back by 8 bases and J by 7 bases.

The gene calls are TRBV28 and TRBJ1-4; 8 positions match TRBD1. Trimming took 7 bases from V and 8 from J; bases not matched to a gene: 9. The CDR3 is 14 residues long. Per germline, CDR1 MDHEN and CDR2 SYDVKM. The CDR3 DNA is TGTGCCAGCACCATGGACAGGGTGGGAGAAAAACTGTTTTTT. Protein: CASTMDRVGEKLFF.

J is TRBJ1-5 and V is TRBV7-9; TRBD1 might be the D (5 bases). Trimming took off 7 bases at V and 0 bases at J, with 10 bases between the two ends. This CDR3 contains 14 residues. Per germline, CDR1 SEHNR and CDR2 FQNEAQ (reference sequence). The CDR3 loop is CASTQGSSNQPQHF. The DNA of the CDR3 is TGTGCCAGCACCCAGGGTAGTAGCAATCAGCCCCAGCATTTT.